This is a list of T cell receptor beta chains from one sample in a study of T cells in Graves' hyperthyroidism and ophthalmopathy. One entry per CDR3 protein, called by TCRdb with MiXCR from the multiplex PCR reads. The sample records almost 600,000 distinct CDR3 sequences, 46% being singletons. The sample taken for sequencing was peripheral blood or thyroid tissue (not recorded which). The receptors come from a woman younger than 30 with Graves' hyperthyroidism. The CDR3 runs from the conserved cysteine through the conserved F or W. The D gene is left open where the match is weak. Where a row states a size, it is once, few, many or the class of an expanded clone; other rows omit it.

v_call: TRBV2
cdr3_length: 15
d_call: -
j_call: TRBJ1-5
clone_size: -
cdr3_nt: TGTGCCAGCAGTAAAGCCAGGAGCCTCAATCAGCCCCAGCATTTT
cdr3_aa: CASSKARSLNQPQHF

v_call: TRBV24-1
cdr3_length: 13
d_call: TRBD1
j_call: TRBJ2-7
clone_size: many
cdr3_nt: TGTGCCACCAGTGATGGACAGGCATACGAGCAGTACTTC
cdr3_aa: CATSDGQAYEQYF

v_call: TRBV5-1
cdr3_length: 16
d_call: -
j_call: TRBJ1-6
clone_size: many
cdr3_nt: TGCGCCAGCAGCTTGGAGGTGGGGGATAATAATTCACCCCTCCACTTT
cdr3_aa: CASSLEVGDNNSPLHF

v_call: TRBV6-1
cdr3_length: 13
d_call: -
j_call: TRBJ2-7
clone_size: many
cdr3_nt: TGTGCCAGCAGTGAAGCGGTGTTGTACGAGCAGTACTTC
cdr3_aa: CASSEAVLYEQYF

v_call: TRBV3-1
cdr3_length: 15
d_call: -
j_call: TRBJ2-5
clone_size: few
cdr3_nt: TGTGCCAGCAGCCAAGCCCTGGAAAGGCAAGAGACCCAGTACTTC
cdr3_aa: CASSQALERQETQYF

v_call: TRBV20-1
cdr3_length: 10
d_call: -
j_call: TRBJ2-3
clone_size: many
cdr3_nt: TGCAGTGCCACAGCGGATACGCAGTATTTT
cdr3_aa: CSATADTQYF

v_call: TRBV3-1
cdr3_length: 16
d_call: TRBD2
j_call: TRBJ2-7
clone_size: many
cdr3_nt: TGTGCCAGCAGCCAAGCCCCTAGCGGAACTTCCCCCGAGCAGTACTTC
cdr3_aa: CASSQAPSGTSPEQYF

v_call: TRBV9
cdr3_length: 14
d_call: -
j_call: TRBJ1-6
clone_size: many
cdr3_nt: TGTGCCAGCAGCGTAGAAGGGTTACGCTCACCCCTCCACTTT
cdr3_aa: CASSVEGLRSPLHF

v_call: TRBV12-3/TRBV12-4
cdr3_length: 13
d_call: -
j_call: TRBJ1-5
clone_size: many
cdr3_nt: TGTGCCAGCAGTGACAGGCGAAATCAGCCCCAGCATTTT
cdr3_aa: CASSDRRNQPQHF

v_call: TRBV29-1
cdr3_length: 12
d_call: -
j_call: TRBJ2-2
clone_size: many
cdr3_nt: TGCAGCGTTGATGGGAACACCGGGGAGCTGTTTTTT
cdr3_aa: CSVDGNTGELFF

v_call: TRBV7-3
cdr3_length: 17
d_call: -
j_call: TRBJ1-4
clone_size: once
cdr3_nt: TGTGCCAGCAGCTTAGACAGGCGACTTGCAACTAATGAAAAACTGTTTTTT
cdr3_aa: CASSLDRRLATNEKLFF

v_call: TRBV15
cdr3_length: 13
d_call: -
j_call: TRBJ1-1
clone_size: -
cdr3_nt: TGTGCCACCAGCAGAGGGACGGATACTGAAGCTTTCTTT
cdr3_aa: CATSRGTDTEAFF

v_call: TRBV6-4
cdr3_length: 13
d_call: TRBD2
j_call: TRBJ2-2
clone_size: few
cdr3_nt: TGTGCCAGCGCTAGCGGCGGTCCCGGGGAGCTGTTTTTT
cdr3_aa: CASASGGPGELFF

v_call: TRBV19
cdr3_length: 12
d_call: -
j_call: TRBJ1-6
clone_size: few
cdr3_nt: TGTGCCAGTAGTATGCAGAATTCACCCCTCCACTTT
cdr3_aa: CASSMQNSPLHF

v_call: TRBV7-9
cdr3_length: 18
d_call: -
j_call: TRBJ1-5
clone_size: -
cdr3_nt: TGTGCCAGCAGCCGGCGCGGGGAAATTAACTTGGGCAATCAGCCCCAGCATTTT
cdr3_aa: CASSRRGEINLGNQPQHF

v_call: TRBV6-4
cdr3_length: 16
d_call: TRBD1
j_call: TRBJ1-3
clone_size: -
cdr3_nt: TGTGCCAGCAGTGACACACAGGGGCCCGATGGAAACACCATATATTTT
cdr3_aa: CASSDTQGPDGNTIYF

v_call: TRBV2
cdr3_length: 14
d_call: -
j_call: TRBJ2-5
clone_size: -
cdr3_nt: TGTGCCAGCAGTGAGAGCGGATTACAAGAGACCCAGTACTTC
cdr3_aa: CASSESGLQETQYF

v_call: TRBV7-9
cdr3_length: 14
d_call: -
j_call: TRBJ1-6
clone_size: once
cdr3_nt: TGCGCCGGCAGCCAAGATGGTGGCGGGGGGCCCCTCCACTTT
cdr3_aa: CAGSQDGGGGPLHF

v_call: TRBV3-1
cdr3_length: 15
d_call: TRBD2
j_call: TRBJ2-5
clone_size: -
cdr3_nt: TGTGCCAGCAGCCAAGACGGGGGAGGGACAGAGACCCAGTACTTC
cdr3_aa: CASSQDGGGTETQYF

v_call: TRBV6-2/TRBV6-3
cdr3_length: 15
d_call: -
j_call: TRBJ2-5
clone_size: many
cdr3_nt: TGTGCCAGCAGTTACCTGGGCAGGGCGAGGGAGACCCAGTACTTC
cdr3_aa: CASSYLGRARETQYF

v_call: TRBV5-8
cdr3_length: 14
d_call: -
j_call: TRBJ1-1
clone_size: many
cdr3_nt: TGTGCCAGCAGCCCCGACGCAGGGATAACTGAAGCTTTCTTT
cdr3_aa: CASSPDAGITEAFF

v_call: TRBV11-2
cdr3_length: 11
d_call: -
j_call: TRBJ2-3
clone_size: -
cdr3_nt: TGTGCCAGCGGTTTTGGAGATACGCAGTATTTT
cdr3_aa: CASGFGDTQYF

v_call: TRBV19
cdr3_length: 14
d_call: -
j_call: TRBJ1-5
clone_size: many
cdr3_nt: TGTGCCAGTAGTACACTGTTCGGCAATCAGCCCCAGCATTTT
cdr3_aa: CASSTLFGNQPQHF

v_call: TRBV29-1
cdr3_length: 12
d_call: -
j_call: TRBJ1-1
clone_size: many
cdr3_nt: TGCAGCGTTGGGACGCAGAACACTGAAGCTTTCTTT
cdr3_aa: CSVGTQNTEAFF

v_call: TRBV2
cdr3_length: 14
d_call: -
j_call: TRBJ2-3
clone_size: -
cdr3_nt: TGTGCCAGCATCGGGGGCTCTAGCACAGATACGCAGTATTTT
cdr3_aa: CASIGGSSTDTQYF

v_call: TRBV6-4
cdr3_length: 13
d_call: -
j_call: TRBJ2-6
clone_size: many
cdr3_nt: TGTGCCAGCAGTGATTCTGGGGCCAACGTCCTGACTTTC
cdr3_aa: CASSDSGANVLTF

v_call: TRBV13
cdr3_length: 17
d_call: TRBD2
j_call: TRBJ2-7
clone_size: many
cdr3_nt: TGTGCCAGCAGCTTAGGGCGGTTCAAGCGGGAAAACTACGAGCAGTACTTC
cdr3_aa: CASSLGRFKRENYEQYF

v_call: TRBV24-1
cdr3_length: 12
d_call: -
j_call: TRBJ1-2
clone_size: once
cdr3_nt: TGTGCCACCAGTGATATGGACTATGGCTACACCTTC
cdr3_aa: CATSDMDYGYTF

v_call: TRBV29-1
cdr3_length: 12
d_call: TRBD1
j_call: TRBJ1-5
clone_size: once
cdr3_nt: TGCAGTTTGGCAGGGGGTCATCAGCCCCAGCATTTT
cdr3_aa: CSLAGGHQPQHF

v_call: TRBV5-1
cdr3_length: 15
d_call: -
j_call: TRBJ2-2
clone_size: -
cdr3_nt: TGCGCCAGCAGCTTTACAGGCTTGAACACCGGGGAGCTGTTTTTT
cdr3_aa: CASSFTGLNTGELFF

v_call: TRBV7-9
cdr3_length: 13
d_call: TRBD1
j_call: TRBJ1-1
clone_size: -
cdr3_nt: TGTGCCAGCAGCTTAGTAGGGGGCAATGAAGCTTTCTTT
cdr3_aa: CASSLVGGNEAFF

v_call: TRBV2
cdr3_length: 16
d_call: TRBD1
j_call: TRBJ2-2
clone_size: -
cdr3_nt: TGTGCCAGCAGCCATCAGGTCACAGGGGGAACCGGGGAGCTGTTTTTT
cdr3_aa: CASSHQVTGGTGELFF

v_call: TRBV29-1
cdr3_length: 13
d_call: TRBD1
j_call: TRBJ1-2
clone_size: -
cdr3_nt: TGCAGCGTGGGACAGGGATTCAATTATGGCTACACCTTC
cdr3_aa: CSVGQGFNYGYTF

v_call: TRBV20-1
cdr3_length: 13
d_call: TRBD1
j_call: TRBJ1-5
clone_size: many
cdr3_nt: TGCAGTGCGCAACAGGGGGCAGATCAGCCCCAGCATTTT
cdr3_aa: CSAQQGADQPQHF

v_call: TRBV6-4
cdr3_length: 16
d_call: TRBD2
j_call: TRBJ2-2
clone_size: many
cdr3_nt: TGTGCCAGCAGTGACGGGACTAGCGGTCACTCCGGGGAGCTGTTTTTT
cdr3_aa: CASSDGTSGHSGELFF

v_call: TRBV20-1
cdr3_length: 14
d_call: -
j_call: TRBJ1-2
clone_size: -
cdr3_nt: TGCAGTGCCATCAGTGATCAGGGGCGCTATGGCTACACCTTC
cdr3_aa: CSAISDQGRYGYTF

v_call: TRBV7-2
cdr3_length: 15
d_call: TRBD2
j_call: TRBJ2-3
clone_size: -
cdr3_nt: TGTGCCAGCAGCTACTTAGCGGGAGTATCGGATACGCAGTATTTT
cdr3_aa: CASSYLAGVSDTQYF

v_call: TRBV12-3/TRBV12-4
cdr3_length: 14
d_call: -
j_call: TRBJ1-5
clone_size: -
cdr3_nt: TGTGCCAGCAGCCCGATTGGGCAGGGACAGCCCCAGCATTTT
cdr3_aa: CASSPIGQGQPQHF

v_call: TRBV19
cdr3_length: 14
d_call: TRBD2
j_call: TRBJ2-5
clone_size: -
cdr3_nt: TGTGCCAGTAGTATAATTGGGACTAAGACCCATGAGCAGTTC
cdr3_aa: CASSIIGTKTHEQF

v_call: TRBV28
cdr3_length: 14
d_call: TRBD2
j_call: TRBJ2-5
clone_size: once
cdr3_nt: TGTGCCAGCAGTTACGGGGGGGGGGCAAAGACCCAGTACTTC
cdr3_aa: CASSYGGGAKTQYF

v_call: TRBV5-4
cdr3_length: 14
d_call: TRBD1
j_call: TRBJ2-7
clone_size: many
cdr3_nt: TGTGCCAGCAGCATACCGGGACAGGGGAACGAGCAGTACTTC
cdr3_aa: CASSIPGQGNEQYF

v_call: TRBV19
cdr3_length: 14
d_call: -
j_call: TRBJ1-1
clone_size: many
cdr3_nt: TGTGCCAGTAGTATAGGGCGATCCTACACTGAAGCTTTCTTT
cdr3_aa: CASSIGRSYTEAFF

v_call: TRBV29-1
cdr3_length: 14
d_call: -
j_call: TRBJ2-7
clone_size: -
cdr3_nt: TGCAGCTCAGGTAACGGAGTATTAACCTACGAGCAGTACTTC
cdr3_aa: CSSGNGVLTYEQYF

v_call: TRBV11-2
cdr3_length: 14
d_call: -
j_call: TRBJ1-5
clone_size: -
cdr3_nt: TGTGCCAGCCGCTATTGGGGCCGCAATCAGCCCCAGCATTTT
cdr3_aa: CASRYWGRNQPQHF

v_call: TRBV27
cdr3_length: 15
d_call: -
j_call: TRBJ1-5
clone_size: many
cdr3_nt: TGTGCCAGCAGTTTATCCCCCACATCGGCCAACCCCCAGCATTTT
cdr3_aa: CASSLSPTSANPQHF

v_call: TRBV12-5
cdr3_length: 15
d_call: TRBD1
j_call: TRBJ1-1
clone_size: many
cdr3_nt: TGTGCTAGTGGTTTGACCCGACAGGGGGCTACTGAAGCTTTCTTT
cdr3_aa: CASGLTRQGATEAFF

v_call: TRBV2
cdr3_length: 15
d_call: TRBD1
j_call: TRBJ2-6
clone_size: many
cdr3_nt: TGTGCCAGTAAACGAACAGGGGATGGGGCCAACGTCCTGACTTTC
cdr3_aa: CASKRTGDGANVLTF

v_call: TRBV10-3
cdr3_length: 16
d_call: -
j_call: TRBJ1-6
clone_size: -
cdr3_nt: TGTGCCAGCAGTTCATCTAGCGGGGGTGTCAGTTCACCCCTCCACTTT
cdr3_aa: CASSSSSGGVSSPLHF

v_call: TRBV2
cdr3_length: 14
d_call: TRBD1
j_call: TRBJ2-1
clone_size: -
cdr3_nt: TGTGCCAGCGGACCGGGACAGGGATTCAATGAGCAGTTCTTC
cdr3_aa: CASGPGQGFNEQFF

v_call: TRBV7-2
cdr3_length: 17
d_call: TRBD1
j_call: TRBJ1-6
clone_size: many
cdr3_nt: TGTGCCAGCAGCATTAACAGGGGTCTAACGATGGATTCACCCCTCCACTTT
cdr3_aa: CASSINRGLTMDSPLHF

v_call: TRBV14
cdr3_length: 11
d_call: -
j_call: TRBJ2-7
clone_size: many
cdr3_nt: TGTGCCAGCAGCCATTCGGACGAGCAGTACTTC
cdr3_aa: CASSHSDEQYF

v_call: TRBV20-1
cdr3_length: 15
d_call: TRBD1
j_call: TRBJ2-1
clone_size: -
cdr3_nt: TGCAGTGCTAGAGTAGGGACAGGGACCTACAATGAGCAGTTCTTC
cdr3_aa: CSARVGTGTYNEQFF

v_call: TRBV6-5
cdr3_length: 17
d_call: TRBD2
j_call: TRBJ2-5
clone_size: many
cdr3_nt: TGTGCCAGCAGGCGCGGACTAGCGGGAGGCATCCAAGAGACCCAGTACTTC
cdr3_aa: CASRRGLAGGIQETQYF

v_call: TRBV24-1
cdr3_length: 18
d_call: -
j_call: TRBJ2-2
clone_size: -
cdr3_nt: TGTGCCACCAGTGCTCCCAATGTGGGTAAAGGGGTCGCCGGGGAGCTGTTTTTT
cdr3_aa: CATSAPNVGKGVAGELFF